The 32 T cell receptor beta chains reported below all come from one sample, sequenced in a study of neurological immune-mediated disorders. MiXCR, applied by TCRdb to the 5' RACE reads, yields one record per CDR3 protein. The sample records about 53,000 distinct CDR3 sequences, 16% being singletons. The sequenced material came from PBMCs. Receptors were obtained from a man aged 55 to 69 in good health.

Ten or more counts support this clonotype. V usage is TRBV5-1 and J usage is TRBJ2-5; 8 nucleotides agree with TRBD2. Unmatched junction bases numbered 14, after V lost 0 bases and J lost 4 bases. The CDR3 loop spans 18 amino acids. CDR1 is SGHRS, CDR2 YFSETQ, per germline. CDR3 sequence reads: CASSLGRATSVAGETQYF. CDR3 coding DNA: TGCGCCAGCAGCTTGGGCCGGGCGACTAGCGTAGCGGGAGAGACCCAGTACTTC.

This chain uses TRBV18 with TRBJ2-2; the D is unclear. The germline V gene encodes CDR1 KGHSH and CDR2 LQKENI. CDR3 size: 15 residues. The ends were cut back, 0 bases at V and 1 base at J, with 6 bases in the middle. The CDR3 is CASSPPLRNTGELFF. The CDR3 bases are TGTGCCAGCTCACCACCGTTGCGGAACACCGGGGAGCTGTTTTTT.

This clonotype was seen repeatedly, ten times or more. The chain joins TRBV7-8 to TRBJ1-5, with D unresolved. The CDR3 spans 13 residues. Per germline, CDR1 SGHVS and CDR2 FQNEAQ. Trimming removed 2 bases from V and 3 bases from J, with 5 bases in between. CDR3 residues: CASSLLSNQPQHF. The DNA of the CDR3 is TGTGCCAGCAGCTTATTGTCCAATCAGCCCCAGCATTTT.

This clonotype was picked up many times. One end of the junction fails to match germline, which may point to a read error. The rearrangement links TRBV20-1 to TRBJ1-4; tentatively, D is TRBD1 (5 bases). The CDR3 has 11 amino acids. CDR1 is DFQATT and CDR2 is SNEGSKA in the germline V gene (reference sequence). The CDR3 loop is CSAAHVAGVSF. CDR3 nucleotides: TGCAGTGCTGCTCACGTTGCGGGGGTTTCTTTT.

This clonotype has at least ten counts. The CDR3 is CSASPQGRQETQYF. In DNA, the CDR3 is TGCAGTGCCTCACCACAGGGTCGTCAAGAGACCCAGTACTTC. The chain carries TRBV20-1 and TRBJ2-5; a possible D gene is TRBD1 (6 bases). Trimming stripped 6 bases from V and 2 bases from J, with 16 bases between. Germline V lookup: CDR1 DFQATT, CDR2 SNEGSKA (reference sequence). This CDR3 has 14 residues.

This clonotype was detected many times. This chain connects TRBV5-1 to TRBJ2-1, with 12 positions matching TRBD2. CDR1 and CDR2 from the germline V gene are SGHRS and YFSETQ. Trimming removed 0 bases from V and 3 bases from J; junction bases left unmatched: 7. This CDR3 is built from 18 residues. CDR3 sequence: CASSLVGPTSGSYNEQFF. The CDR3 region has the DNA TGCGCCAGCAGCTTGGTGGGACCGACTAGCGGGAGCTACAATGAGCAGTTCTTC.

This clonotype was observed at least ten times. The chain employs TRBV10-3 and TRBJ2-7, with 7 bases identical to TRBD1. V was clipped by 5 bases and J by 5 bases; unmatched bases: 6. CDR1 and CDR2 (germline): ENHRY, SYGVKD. The CDR3 has 13 residues. CDR3 bases: TGTGCCATCAGTAAAGGGGGCGCGGACGAGCAGTACTTC. Protein sequence: CAISKGGADEQYF.

Concerning this clonotype itself: This could be a read error, since a much larger clone is one nucleotide away. V usage is TRBV12-5 and J usage is TRBJ2-7; D is uncertain. Trimming cost V 2 bases and J 2 bases, with 7 bases left between them. The CDR3 is made up of 13 amino acids. The germline CDR1 and CDR2 sequences are LGHNT and FRNRAP. The DNA for the CDR3 is TGTGCTAGTGGTTTGTTGCCCCCCTACGAGCAGTACTTC. Translation: CASGLLPPYEQYF.

This clonotype was counted many times. The V call is TRBV7-6, the J call TRBJ1-6; no clear D. V lost 0 bases, J lost 2 bases, and 11 bases lay in between. The CDR3 contains 17 residues. Germline V gives CDR1 SGHVS, CDR2 FNYEAQ. In DNA, the CDR3 is TGTGCCAGCAGCTTAGCTCCAGTATCAGCCTATAATTCACCCCTCCACTTT. Amino acids: CASSLAPVSAYNSPLHF.

This clonotype has ten or more counts. The V gene is TRBV11-3, the J gene TRBJ2-3; 7 positions match TRBD1. J lost 6 bases, V lost 4 bases, and 13 bases had no gene match. Looked up from germline, CDR1 is SGHNT and CDR2 is YENEEA. This CDR3 has 16 residues. In DNA form, the CDR3 reads TGTGCCAGCAGCTCAGACCCAGGGGGTACATCGGATACGCAGTATTTT. It specifies CASSSDPGGTSDTQYF. Drawing the rest from reference TRBV11-3 and TRBJ2-3, the complete variable domain is EAGVVQSPRYKIIEKKQPVAFWCNPISGHNTLYWYLQNLGQGPELLIRYENEEAVDDSQLPKDRFSAERLKGVDSTLKIQPAELGDSAVYLCASSSDPGGTSDTQYFGPGTRLTVL.

The table lists this clonotype with a few counts. The J gene is TRBJ2-1, the V gene TRBV30; TRBD2 matches 8 bases. The V segment lost 2 bases and the J segment 2 bases; nucleotides outside the gene matches: 5. Germline assignment: CDR1 GTSNPN and CDR2 SVGIG (reference sequence). CDR3 size: 15 residues. CDR3 amino acids: CAWSIGLAAYNEQFF. DNA of the CDR3: TGTGCCTGGAGTATCGGACTAGCTGCCTACAATGAGCAGTTCTTC.

The rearrangement joins TRBV12-3 or TRBV12-4 to TRBJ1-5, with 7 bases that match TRBD1. The CDR3 consists of 13 residues. Losses at the gene ends were 7 bases for V and 7 bases for J; bases not matched to a gene: 7. The CDR3 region has the DNA TGTGCCAGCACCCCAGGGGGTTGGCAGCCCCAGCATTTT. It yields the protein CASTPGGWQPQHF.

This clonotype showed up many times. This chain's CDR3 is CASSLAGADGELFF. CDR3 DNA sequence: TGTGCCAGCAGCTTAGCAGGGGCGGACGGGGAGCTGTTTTTT. The V gene is TRBV7-6, the J gene TRBJ2-2, with D perhaps matching TRBD1 (5 bases). Trimming stripped 0 bases from V and 7 bases from J, with 9 bases between. CDR3 size: 14 residues. Per the germline V gene, CDR1 is SGHVS and CDR2 is FNYEAQ.

This clonotype was detected many times. V gene TRBV5-1 combines with J gene TRBJ1-4; D unresolved. The CDR3 has 16 residues. The V end was cut by 4 bases, the J end by 5 bases, with 18 bases between. The germline V gene has CDR1 SGHRS and CDR2 YFSETQ. The CDR3 DNA reads as TGCGCCAGCAGCCCTCGACGGAACAGCCAAAATGAAAAACTGTTTTTT. This codes for CASSPRRNSQNEKLFF.

This clonotype appeared many times. This chain joins TRBV28 and TRBJ2-7; the match to TRBD2 covers 8 bases. Trimming cost V 6 bases and J 7 bases; bases outside gene matches: 11. Germline V gene lookup returns CDR1 MDHEN and CDR2 SYDVKM. The CDR3 extends over 14 amino acids. The CDR3 DNA is TGTGCCAGCAGCATGGAAGAGCGGGAGTGGGAGCAGTACTTC. This encodes CASSMEEREWEQYF.

In its sample, this clonotype was seen many times. The chain couples TRBV29-1 to TRBJ2-5, with 8 bases that match TRBD1. The CDR3 is made up of 13 amino acids. CDR1 SQVTM and CDR2 ANQGSEA come from the germline V gene. The J segment lost 3 bases and the V segment lost 4 bases, leaving 4 bases of the junction unmatched. CDR3 in DNA: TGCAGCGTTGCGAGGACAGGGAAAGAGACCCAGTACTTC. Encoded protein: CSVARTGKETQYF. The whole variable domain, filled in from reference TRBV29-1 and TRBJ2-5, reads SAVISQKPSRDICQRGTSLTIQCQVDSQVTMMFWYRQQPGQSLTLIATANQGSEATYESGFVIDKFPISRPNLTFSTLTVSNMSPEDSSIYLCSVARTGKETQYFGPGTRLLVL.

This clonotype was counted ten times or more. This chain joins TRBV29-1 and TRBJ1-5, with a possible D match to TRBD1 (5 bases). This CDR3 has 12 amino acids. In germline, CDR1 is SQVTM, CDR2 ANQGSEA. Trimming took off 7 bases at V and 10 bases at J, with 17 bases between the two ends. The CDR3 DNA is TGCAGCGCCGCCAGGGAGGGTGAACCCCAGCATTTT. This translates into CSAAREGEPQHF. Looking up the rest from reference TRBV29-1 and TRBJ1-5 gives the full variable domain: SAVISQKPSRDICQRGTSLTIQCQVDSQVTMMFWYRQQPGQSLTLIATANQGSEATYESGFVIDKFPISRPNLTFSTLTVSNMSPEDSSIYLCSAAREGEPQHFGDGTRLSIL.

This clonotype has at least ten counts. V gene TRBV6-6 combines with J gene TRBJ2-5; TRBD2 is a possible D gene (5 bases). Trimming stripped 0 bases from V and 7 bases from J, with 9 bases between. Germline V gives CDR1 MNHNY, CDR2 SVGAGI (reference sequence). The CDR3 loop spans 13 amino acids. CDR3 bases: TGTGCCAGCAGTTACTCCGGAGGCCGGACCCAGTACTTC. Encoded protein: CASSYSGGRTQYF.

This clonotype was detected ten times or more. The junction departs from germline at one end; a sequencing error may be responsible. The V gene is TRBV11-2, the J gene TRBJ2-7, with 9 bases identical to TRBD2. Germline loops: CDR1 SGHAT, CDR2 FQNNGV. The CDR3 is made up of 13 amino acids. The CDR3 loop reads CASSLDRTSEGKF. The CDR3, as DNA: TGTGCCAGCAGCTTAGATCGGACTAGCGAGGGTAAATTC.

To note about this clonotype: Because it lacks the conserved phenylalanine or tryptophan at the end, this CDR3 is likely a read error. This chain links TRBV4-1 with TRBJ1-6; D is ambiguous. Germline lookup yields CDR1 MGHRA and CDR2 YSYEKL. V was shortened by 1 base and J by 8 bases, with 21 bases between the two germline ends. This CDR3 has 18 amino acids. CDR3 loop: CASSQAGVGGPWDSPLHS. CDR3 bases: TGCGCCAGCAGCCAAGCAGGCGTTGGTGGACCTTGGGATTCACCCCTCCACTCT.

This clonotype was detected many times. CDR3 sequence reads: CASSQGHSNTGELFF. In nucleotides, the CDR3 is TGCGCCAGCAGCCAGGGGCATTCGAACACCGGGGAGCTGTTTTTT. The chain has TRBV5-1 and TRBJ2-2; a possible D gene is TRBD1 (6 bases). The CDR3 totals 15 residues. Germline CDR1 reads SGHRS; CDR2 reads YFSETQ. Trimming took 4 bases from V and 0 from J, leaving 10 bases between them.

Ten or more counts support this clonotype. The chain combines TRBV11-2 with TRBJ2-3; maybe TRBD1 (6 bases). The CDR3 consists of 15 residues. V lost 4 bases and J 2 bases, leaving 13 bases between the germline ends. Germline V gives CDR1 SGHAT, CDR2 FQNNGV. CDR3 protein: CASSSQGLHTDTQYF. CDR3 nucleotides: TGTGCCAGCAGCTCACAGGGCTTGCACACAGATACGCAGTATTTT.

This clonotype was counted at least ten times. CDR3 nucleotide sequence: TGCAGCGCAGGGGTCGACAATCAGCCCCAGCATTTT. This encodes CSAGVDNQPQHF. This chain joins TRBV29-1 and TRBJ1-5, with D perhaps matching TRBD1 (6 bases). Trimming cost V 7 bases and J 3 bases, with 10 bases left between them. The CDR3 consists of 12 residues. Germline-derived CDR1 and CDR2 are SQVTM and ANQGSEA.

In its sample, this clonotype was seen many times. This chain connects TRBV5-1 to TRBJ2-7; TRBD1 aligns across 12 bases. The CDR3 totals 13 residues. From germline, CDR1 is SGHRS and CDR2 YFSETQ. V was pared by 5 bases and J by 6 bases, with 3 bases of the junction left unmatched. For the CDR3, the DNA is TGCGCCAGCAGGGGACAGGGGGCCGGCGAGCAGTACTTC. Translation gives CASRGQGAGEQYF.

This clonotype was seen at least ten times. The chain carries TRBV12-3 or TRBV12-4 and TRBJ2-1; D perhaps matches TRBD2 (6 bases). The V gene lost 3 bases and the J gene lost 8 bases, with 17 bases spanning the gap. This CDR3 region has 15 residues. DNA for the CDR3: TGTGCCAGCAGTTTCTGGGGGGTACGGGGCGATGAGCAGTTCTTC. Its translation: CASSFWGVRGDEQFF.

The J gene is TRBJ2-7, the V gene TRBV4-2, with 9 bases identical to TRBD1. V lost 0 bases, J lost 0 bases, and 3 bases stayed unmatched. The germline V gene encodes CDR1 LGHNA and CDR2 YNFKEQ. The CDR3 length is 16 residues. This chain's CDR3 is CASSQDQDRGSYEQYF. The CDR3 region has the DNA TGTGCCAGCAGCCAAGATCAGGACAGGGGCTCCTACGAGCAGTACTTC.

This clonotype was observed at least ten times. The V gene is TRBV7-8, the J gene TRBJ1-6, with D maybe TRBD1 (6 bases). This CDR3 has 16 residues. The germline V gene has CDR1 SGHVS and CDR2 FQNEAQ. V gave up 1 base and J gave up 8 bases, with 15 bases separating them. CDR3 sequence (DNA): TGTGCCAGCAGCTTAGTCCCCCAGGGGAGGGATTCACCCCTCCACTTT. This codes for CASSLVPQGRDSPLHF.

This CDR3 reads CANCLTGPGGSPLHF. The CDR3 nucleotides are TGTGCCAACTGCTTAACCGGGCCCGGGGGTTCACCCCTCCACTTT. The chain couples TRBV7-2 to TRBJ1-6, with D perhaps matching TRBD1 (5 bases). Germline CDR1 is SGHTA and CDR2 is FQGNSA. The CDR3 consists of 15 residues. The V and J ends lost 10 bases and 9 bases respectively, with 22 bases between them.

At least ten counts were recorded for this clonotype. This chain uses TRBV5-1 with TRBJ2-1; tentatively, D is TRBD2 (6 bases). CDR1 is SGHRS and CDR2 is YFSETQ in the germline V gene. The CDR3 consists of 14 residues. Trimming pared 3 bases from V and 6 bases from J, leaving 13 bases between. The CDR3: CASSSYGSINEQFF. In DNA, the CDR3 is TGCGCCAGCAGCTCTTACGGGAGTATCAATGAGCAGTTCTTC.

This clonotype occurred many times. V gene TRBV28 combines with J gene TRBJ2-1; 8 nucleotides agree with TRBD2. The trim removed 6 bases at V and 5 bases at J, leaving 9 bases unmatched. CDR1 and CDR2 from the germline V gene are MDHEN and SYDVKM. The CDR3 consists of 15 residues. The CDR3 DNA reads as TGTGCCAGCAGCTTGGGACTAGGGGGGAACAATGAGCAGTTCTTC. The encoded protein is CASSLGLGGNNEQFF.

At least ten counts were recorded for this clonotype. This chain links TRBV24-1 with TRBJ2-1; 14 bases are shared with TRBD2. CDR1 is KGHDR and CDR2 is SFDVKD in the germline V gene. The junction had 9 bases not matched to a gene; V was cut back by 4 bases and J by 5 bases. CDR3 length equals 18 residues. The CDR3 reads CATSDPGLAGVLHNEQFF. Written as DNA, the CDR3 is TGTGCCACCAGTGACCCGGGACTAGCGGGAGTACTCCACAATGAGCAGTTCTTC.

This clonotype was seen ten or more times. The J gene is TRBJ2-1, the V gene TRBV30, with D unresolved. The CDR3 totals 15 residues. Per germline, CDR1 GTSNPN and CDR2 SVGIG (reference sequence). V was shortened by 3 bases and J by 0 bases, with 12 bases between the two germline ends. In nucleotides, the CDR3 is TGTGCCTGGAGCTGGGTGGGGTACTCCTACAATGAGCAGTTCTTC. Residues: CAWSWVGYSYNEQFF.